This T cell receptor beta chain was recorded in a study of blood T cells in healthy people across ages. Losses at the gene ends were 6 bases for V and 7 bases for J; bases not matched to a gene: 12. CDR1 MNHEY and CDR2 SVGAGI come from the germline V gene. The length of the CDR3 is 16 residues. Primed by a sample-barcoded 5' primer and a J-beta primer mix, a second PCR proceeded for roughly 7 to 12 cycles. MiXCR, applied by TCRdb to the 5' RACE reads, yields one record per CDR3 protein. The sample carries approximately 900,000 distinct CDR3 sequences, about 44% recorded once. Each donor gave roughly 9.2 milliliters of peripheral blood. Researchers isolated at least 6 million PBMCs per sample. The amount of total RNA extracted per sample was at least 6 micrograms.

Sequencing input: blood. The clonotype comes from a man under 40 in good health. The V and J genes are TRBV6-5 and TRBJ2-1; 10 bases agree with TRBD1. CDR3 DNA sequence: TGTGCCAGCAGGCCCCTGGGACAGGGGCGGTTGAATGAGCAGTTCTTC. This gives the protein CASRPLGQGRLNEQFF.